This TCR beta chain is from a study of blood T cell repertoires in COVID-19. Study-wide background: The analysed material was cDNA or gDNA that came from T cells, B-cell-depleted T cells, or PBMCs.

In the study's own analysis: It was from reference gene primer amplification that nucleated cell counts were estimated. Assay used: immunoSEQ multiplex PCR; TCRdb lists only in-frame clones, some missing. Clonal size and the V and J genes are those of that table, whereas D and trimming came from the DNA. Found here are 270,000 or so clones, around 82% of them singletons; the top ten hold 3.1%. The CDR3 has 14 amino acids. V was pared by 5 bases and J by 3 bases, with 11 bases between. Germline loops: CDR1 SGHTA, CDR2 FQGNSA. The chain carries TRBV7-2 and TRBJ1-5, with D perhaps matching TRBD1 (5 bases). Input material: peripheral blood. This receptor was obtained from a woman in her late teens or twenties with acute or convalescent COVID-19. For the CDR3, the DNA is TGTGCCAGCAGCCTCCAGGGCAACAATCAGCCCCAGCATTTT. Its protein is CASSLQGNNQPQHF.